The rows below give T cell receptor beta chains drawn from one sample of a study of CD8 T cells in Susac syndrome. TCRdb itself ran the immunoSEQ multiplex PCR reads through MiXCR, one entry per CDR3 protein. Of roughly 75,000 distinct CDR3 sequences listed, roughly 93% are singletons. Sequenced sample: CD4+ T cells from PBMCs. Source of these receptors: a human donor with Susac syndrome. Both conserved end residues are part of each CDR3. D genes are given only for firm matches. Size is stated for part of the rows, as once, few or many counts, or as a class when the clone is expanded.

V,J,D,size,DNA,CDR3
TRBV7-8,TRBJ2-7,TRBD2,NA,TGTGCCAGCAGCCCTGGGAGGGGTCAAGGCTACGAGCAGTACTTC,CASSPGRGQGYEQYF
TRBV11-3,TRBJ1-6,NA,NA,TGTGCCAGCAGCTTTTTGGTTGCAGGGGCAAATTCACCCCTCCACTTT,CASSFLVAGANSPLHF
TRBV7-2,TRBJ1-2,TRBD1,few,TGTGCCAGCAGCCCGGGACAGTATTATGGCTACACCTTC,CASSPGQYYGYTF
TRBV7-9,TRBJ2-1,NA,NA,TGTGCCAGCAGCTTATCGGACACAGGGCGGCAGTTCTTC,CASSLSDTGRQFF
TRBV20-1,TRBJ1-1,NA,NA,TGCAGTGCTCCCGGCGGGCCTCAAGGGGACACTGAAGCTTTCTTT,CSAPGGPQGDTEAFF
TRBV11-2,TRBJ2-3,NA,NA,TGTGCCAGCAGCTTAGTCCTCCGGGATACGCAGTATTTT,CASSLVLRDTQYF
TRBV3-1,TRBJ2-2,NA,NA,TGTGCCAGCAGCCAAACGAGACTCGCGGGGCTGAACACCGGGGAGCTGTTTTTT,CASSQTRLAGLNTGELFF
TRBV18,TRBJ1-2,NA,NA,TGTGCCAGCTCAAAGCGAGGGGATGGCTACACCTTC,CASSKRGDGYTF
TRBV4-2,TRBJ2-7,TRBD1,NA,TGTGCCAGCAGCCGATCAGTCCCGGGGACAGGGGGAGCGTACGAGCAGTACTTC,CASSRSVPGTGGAYEQYF
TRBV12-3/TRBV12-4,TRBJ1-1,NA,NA,TGTGCCAGCAGTTTCTCCTTACGCACTGAAGCTTTCTTT,CASSFSLRTEAFF
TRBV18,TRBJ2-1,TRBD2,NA,TGTGCCAGCTCACCACTCGGGACTAGCGGGGAGAGCTCCTACAATGAGCAGTTCTTC,CASSPLGTSGESSYNEQFF
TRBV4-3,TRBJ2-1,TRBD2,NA,TGCGCCAGCAGCTGGGGACTAGCGGGGGACAATGAGCAGTTCTTC,CASSWGLAGDNEQFF
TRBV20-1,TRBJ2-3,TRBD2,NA,TGCAGTGCAAGCTATAGCGGGGGGGGCACAGATACGCAGTATTTT,CSASYSGGGTDTQYF
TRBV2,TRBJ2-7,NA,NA,TGTGCCAGCAGGAGAGTCTACGAGCAGTACTTC,CASRRVYEQYF
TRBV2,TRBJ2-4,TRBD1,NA,TGTGCCAGCAGTAAGGGACAGGGGGACGGAGCCCACTTC,CASSKGQGDGAHF
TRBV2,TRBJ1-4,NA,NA,TGTGCCAGCAGTGAGGGGACATCACAGGAAAAACTGTTTTTT,CASSEGTSQEKLFF
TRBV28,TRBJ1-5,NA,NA,TGTGCCAGCAGTTCCGCCGGACGGAATCAGCCCCAGCATTTT,CASSSAGRNQPQHF
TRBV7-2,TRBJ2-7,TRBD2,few,TGTGCCAGCACTCCTCGGACTAGCGGCTCCTACGAGCAGTACTTC,CASTPRTSGSYEQYF
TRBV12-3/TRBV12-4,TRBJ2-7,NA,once,TGTGCCAGCAGTTTGCTGGGTAGACGGTCCTACGAGCAGTACTTC,CASSLLGRRSYEQYF
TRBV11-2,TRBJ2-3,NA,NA,TGTGCCAGCAGCTTAGTGGGCACCCCGGGGTATTTT,CASSLVGTPGYF
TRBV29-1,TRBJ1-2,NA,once,TGCAGCGCCCGGGCGGGGCCCACGATTGAGGGCTACACCTTC,CSARAGPTIEGYTF
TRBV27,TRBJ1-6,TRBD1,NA,TGTGCCAACCCACCGGGACAGGGAATGTATAATTCACCCCTCCACTTT,CANPPGQGMYNSPLHF
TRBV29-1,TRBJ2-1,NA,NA,TGCAGCGTTGAGAGGGTCTGGGGCTCCTACAATGAGCAGTTCTTC,CSVERVWGSYNEQFF
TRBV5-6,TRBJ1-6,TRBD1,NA,TGTGCCAGCAGTCTCCCAGGGGGCTATAATTCACCCCTCCACTTT,CASSLPGGYNSPLHF
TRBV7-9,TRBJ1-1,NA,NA,TGTGCCAGCAGCTTTATGGAGAACACTGAAGCTTTCTTT,CASSFMENTEAFF
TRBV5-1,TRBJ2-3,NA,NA,TGCGCCAGCAGCGCCGGAACCGGGACCGCCACCAGAAGCACAGATACGCAGTATTTT,CASSAGTGTATRSTDTQYF
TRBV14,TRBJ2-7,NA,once,TGTGCCAGCAGCCAAGGTGGGACTCTATACTACGAGCAGTACTTC,CASSQGGTLYYEQYF
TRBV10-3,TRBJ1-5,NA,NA,TGTGCCATCAGTGAGTCGTGGGGTCAGCCCCAGCATTTT,CAISESWGQPQHF
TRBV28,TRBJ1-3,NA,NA,TGTGCCAGCAGTTCAGGGGTAAACACCATATATTTT,CASSSGVNTIYF